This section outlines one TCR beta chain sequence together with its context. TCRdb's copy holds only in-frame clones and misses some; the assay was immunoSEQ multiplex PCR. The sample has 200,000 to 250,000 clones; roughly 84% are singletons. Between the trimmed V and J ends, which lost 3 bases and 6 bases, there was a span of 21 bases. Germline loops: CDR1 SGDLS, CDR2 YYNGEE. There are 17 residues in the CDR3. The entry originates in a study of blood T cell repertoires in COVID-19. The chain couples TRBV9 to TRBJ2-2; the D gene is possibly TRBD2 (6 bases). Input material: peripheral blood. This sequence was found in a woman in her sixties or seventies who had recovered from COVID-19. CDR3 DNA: TGTGCCAGCAGCGGGGCCCCGGGACTGGGTCCTCCCGGGGAGCTGTTTTTT. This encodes CASSGAPGLGPPGELFF.